Below are 3 T cell receptor beta chains sequenced from a single sample in a study of vaccination and CD4 T cells after COVID-19. The antigens for these receptors are not known. Treatment denoted: approximately 10-day PBMC culture with coronavirus spike peptide pools or control peptides (ViraFEST assay). Sequencing of DNA taken from cultured CD4+ T cells relied on the Oncomine TCR Beta short-read assay. In TCRdb, the PCR reads were re-called with MiXCR into one record per CDR3 protein. The table lists about 15,000 distinct CDR3 sequences, roughly 54% of them singletons, with about an eighth in the top ten. The material sequenced was CD4+ T cells from blood, cultured in vitro. The receptors come from a human donor who had recovered from COVID-19.

This clonotype was counted a few times. The chain combines TRBV27 with TRBJ1-2; TRBD1 aligns across 8 bases. Germline trimming cut 4 bases from V and 8 bases from J; bases unmatched to any gene: 15. The CDR3 consists of 16 residues. Germline-derived CDR1 and CDR2 are MNHEY and SMNVEV (reference sequence). The CDR3 bases are TGTGCCAGCAGTTCCCCCGCGAGGCAGGGGGCGCGAGGCTACACCTTC. This gives the protein CASSSPARQGARGYTF.

The rearrangement links TRBV6-1 to TRBJ2-5; possibly TRBD2 for D (6 bases). The V and J ends lost 5 bases and 5 bases respectively, with 15 bases between them. The germline V gene has CDR1 MNHNS and CDR2 SASEGT. The CDR3 spans 14 residues. The CDR3 DNA reads as TGTGCCAGCAGTCTCCTCGGGGGATCGGAGACCCAGTACTTC. Protein product: CASSLLGGSETQYF.

The chain links TRBV19 to TRBJ1-2, with D possibly TRBD1 on 6 matching bases. CDR1 is LNHDA and CDR2 is SQIVND in the germline V gene (reference sequence). This CDR3 is 13 amino acids long. The ends were cut back, 3 bases at V and 1 base at J, with 6 bases in the middle. In DNA form, the CDR3 reads TGTGCCAGTAGTATGGACAGTAACTATGGCTACACCTTC. It is translated as CASSMDSNYGYTF.